The subject of this entry is one T cell receptor beta chain. Antigen: not known. This sample was taken from a study of OX40 agonist ivuxolimab in advanced cancers. Study-wide background: Ivuxolimab, an agonist antibody against OX40 (CD134), was given to patients. Those treated in dose escalation had hepatocellular carcinoma, melanoma, renal cell cancer or head and neck cancer.

This CDR3 is built from 18 residues. Generated by immunoSEQ multiplex PCR, the TCRdb table keeps only in-frame clones and is missing some. The sample consists of approximately 80,000 clones, about nine tenths of them appearing once. Study observations and caveats: Compared with others, partial responders at 0.1-3.0 mg/kg displayed clonal expansion among the lowest. Expanded peripheral T cells had an undetermined antigen specificity.

The receptor was derived from an adult with an advanced solid tumor such as melanoma, head and neck, liver or kidney cancer. The starting material was CD4+ or CD8+ T cells sorted from blood, obtained in a trial of the OX40 agonist ivuxolimab. This rearrangement joins TRBV21-1 to TRBJ1-4; TRBD1, as called in the table, went unchecked against the DNA. TRBV21-1 is an annotated pseudogene. CDR3 sequence: CASSKGIDSGQGREKLFF. The CDR3 DNA follows: TGTGCCAGCAGCAAAGGGATTGATTCCGGACAGGGAAGGGAAAAACTGTTTTTT.